The clone carrying this T cell receptor (beta chain) was recorded many times. Until they underwent thyroid surgery, no patient had received any treatment. These data are taken from a study of metastatic and nonmetastatic thyroid tumors. TCRdb reprocessed the PCR reads via MiXCR. The profile shows tens of thousands of clones, about 18% of them singletons. With V trimmed by 4 bases and J by 9 bases, 11 bases remained unmatched. The germline CDR1 and CDR2 sequences are SEHNR and FQNEAQ (reference sequence). The CDR3 has 15 amino acids. The V call is TRBV7-9, the J call TRBJ2-1; 8 bases are a match to TRBD2. Sequences were obtained from blood. This clonotype originated in a male donor with papillary thyroid cancer or a benign thyroid nodule (not recorded which). Some clones in this sample may be carry-over from other donors' samples. Here the CDR3 reads CASSSMLPGGGEQFF. The CDR3 DNA reads TGTGCCAGCAGCTCCATGCTACCGGGGGGGGGTGAGCAGTTCTTC.